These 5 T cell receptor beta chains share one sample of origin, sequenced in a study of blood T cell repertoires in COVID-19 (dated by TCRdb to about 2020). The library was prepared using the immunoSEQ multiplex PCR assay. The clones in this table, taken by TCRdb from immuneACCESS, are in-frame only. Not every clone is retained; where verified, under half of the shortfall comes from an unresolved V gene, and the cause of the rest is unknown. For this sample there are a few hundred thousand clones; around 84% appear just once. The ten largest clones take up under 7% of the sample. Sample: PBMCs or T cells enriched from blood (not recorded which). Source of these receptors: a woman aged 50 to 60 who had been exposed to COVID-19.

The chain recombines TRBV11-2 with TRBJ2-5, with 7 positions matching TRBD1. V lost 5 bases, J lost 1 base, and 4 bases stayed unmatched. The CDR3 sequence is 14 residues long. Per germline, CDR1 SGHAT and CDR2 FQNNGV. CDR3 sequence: CASSPGQLQETQYF. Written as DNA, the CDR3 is TGTGCCAGCAGCCCGGGACAGCTCCAAGAGACCCAGTACTTC.

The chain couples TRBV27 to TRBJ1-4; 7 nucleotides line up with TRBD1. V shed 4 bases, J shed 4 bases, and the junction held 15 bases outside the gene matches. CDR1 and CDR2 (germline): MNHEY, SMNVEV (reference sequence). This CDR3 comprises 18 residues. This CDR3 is CASSSTTFATGFNEKLFF. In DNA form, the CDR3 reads TGTGCCAGCAGTTCCACCACCTTCGCGACAGGGTTTAATGAAAAACTGTTTTTT.

The CDR3 DNA is TGTGCCAGCAGTTCCAAAGCGGGGGGCCCCTACGAGCAGTACTTC. This codes for CASSSKAGGPYEQYF. The J gene is TRBJ2-7, the V gene TRBV6-5; TRBD2 aligns across 9 bases. Germline CDR1 and CDR2: MNHEY and SVGAGI. The ends lost 4 bases at V and 2 bases at J; junction bases unmatched: 6. The CDR3 extends over 15 amino acids.

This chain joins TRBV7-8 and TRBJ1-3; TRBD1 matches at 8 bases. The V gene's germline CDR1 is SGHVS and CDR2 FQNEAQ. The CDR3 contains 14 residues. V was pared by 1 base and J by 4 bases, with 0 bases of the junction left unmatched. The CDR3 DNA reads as TGTGCCAGCAGCTTAGGGGACAGGGGAAACACCATATATTTT. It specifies CASSLGDRGNTIYF.

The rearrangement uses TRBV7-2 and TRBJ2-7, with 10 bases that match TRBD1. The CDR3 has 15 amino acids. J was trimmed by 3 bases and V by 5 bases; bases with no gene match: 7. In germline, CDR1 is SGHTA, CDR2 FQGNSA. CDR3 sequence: CASSISGTGVYEQYF. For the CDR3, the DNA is TGTGCCAGCAGCATTTCAGGGACAGGGGTCTACGAGCAGTACTTC.